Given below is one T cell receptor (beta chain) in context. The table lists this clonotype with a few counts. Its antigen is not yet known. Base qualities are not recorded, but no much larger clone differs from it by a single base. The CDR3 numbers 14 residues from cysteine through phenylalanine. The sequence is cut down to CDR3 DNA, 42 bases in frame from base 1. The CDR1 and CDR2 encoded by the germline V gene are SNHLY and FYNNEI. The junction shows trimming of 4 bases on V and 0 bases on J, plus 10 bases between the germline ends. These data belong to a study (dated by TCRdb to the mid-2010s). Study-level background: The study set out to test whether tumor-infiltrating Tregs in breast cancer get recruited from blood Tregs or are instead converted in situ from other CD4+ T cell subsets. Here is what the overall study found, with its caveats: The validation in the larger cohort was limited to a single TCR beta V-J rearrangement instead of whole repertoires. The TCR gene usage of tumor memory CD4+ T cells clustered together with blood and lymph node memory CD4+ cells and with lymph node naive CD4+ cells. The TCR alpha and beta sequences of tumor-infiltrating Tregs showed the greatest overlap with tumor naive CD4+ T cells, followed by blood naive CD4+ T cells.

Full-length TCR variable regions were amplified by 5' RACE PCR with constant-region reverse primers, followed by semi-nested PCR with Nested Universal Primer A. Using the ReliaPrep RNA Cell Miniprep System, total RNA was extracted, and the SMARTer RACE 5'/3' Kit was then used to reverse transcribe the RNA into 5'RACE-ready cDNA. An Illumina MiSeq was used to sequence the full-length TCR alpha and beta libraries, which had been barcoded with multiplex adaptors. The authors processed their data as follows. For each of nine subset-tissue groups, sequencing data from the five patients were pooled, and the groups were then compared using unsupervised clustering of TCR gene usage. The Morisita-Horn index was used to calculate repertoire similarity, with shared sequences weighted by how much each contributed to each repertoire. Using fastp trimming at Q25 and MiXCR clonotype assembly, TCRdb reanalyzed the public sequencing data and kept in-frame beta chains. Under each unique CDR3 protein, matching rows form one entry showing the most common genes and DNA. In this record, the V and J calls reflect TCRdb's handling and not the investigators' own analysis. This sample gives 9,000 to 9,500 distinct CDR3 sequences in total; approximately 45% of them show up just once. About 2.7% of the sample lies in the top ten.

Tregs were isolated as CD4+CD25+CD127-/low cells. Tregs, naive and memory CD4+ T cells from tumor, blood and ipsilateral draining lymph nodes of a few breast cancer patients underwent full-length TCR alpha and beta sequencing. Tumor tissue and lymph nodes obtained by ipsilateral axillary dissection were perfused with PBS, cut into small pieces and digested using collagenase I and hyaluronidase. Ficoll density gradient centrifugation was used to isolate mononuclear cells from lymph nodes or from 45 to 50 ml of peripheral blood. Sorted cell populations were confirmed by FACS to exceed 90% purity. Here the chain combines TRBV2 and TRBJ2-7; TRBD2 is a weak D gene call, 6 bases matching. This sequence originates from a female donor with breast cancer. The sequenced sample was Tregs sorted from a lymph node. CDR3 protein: CASSGAGFSYEQYF. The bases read TGTGCCAGCAGTGGGGCGGGGTTCTCCTACGAGCAGTACTTC.